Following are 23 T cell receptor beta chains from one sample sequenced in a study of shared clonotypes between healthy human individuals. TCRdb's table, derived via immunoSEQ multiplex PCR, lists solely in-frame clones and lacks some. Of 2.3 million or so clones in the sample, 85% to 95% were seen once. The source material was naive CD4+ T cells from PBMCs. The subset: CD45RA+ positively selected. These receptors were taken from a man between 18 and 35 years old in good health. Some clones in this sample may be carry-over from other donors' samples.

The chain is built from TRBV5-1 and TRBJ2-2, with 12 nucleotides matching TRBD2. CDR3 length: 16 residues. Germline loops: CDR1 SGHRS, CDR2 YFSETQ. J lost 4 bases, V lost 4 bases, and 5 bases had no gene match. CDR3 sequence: CASSRLAGVSTGELFF. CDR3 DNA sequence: TGCGCCAGCAGCCGACTAGCGGGAGTAAGCACCGGGGAGCTGTTTTTT.

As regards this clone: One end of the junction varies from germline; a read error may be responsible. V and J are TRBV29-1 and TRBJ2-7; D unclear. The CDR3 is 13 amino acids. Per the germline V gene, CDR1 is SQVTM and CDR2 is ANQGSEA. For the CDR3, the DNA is TGCAGCGTCCGCTCCTCAAGCTCCTACGGGCAGTACTTC. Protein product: CSVRSSSSYGQYF.

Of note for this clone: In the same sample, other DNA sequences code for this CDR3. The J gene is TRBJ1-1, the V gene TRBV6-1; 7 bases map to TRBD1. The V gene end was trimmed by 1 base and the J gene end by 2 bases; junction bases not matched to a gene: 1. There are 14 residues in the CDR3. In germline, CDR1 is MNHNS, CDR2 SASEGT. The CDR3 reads CASSEDRGNTEAFF. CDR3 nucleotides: TGTGCCAGCAGTGAAGACAGGGGAAACACTGAAGCTTTCTTT.

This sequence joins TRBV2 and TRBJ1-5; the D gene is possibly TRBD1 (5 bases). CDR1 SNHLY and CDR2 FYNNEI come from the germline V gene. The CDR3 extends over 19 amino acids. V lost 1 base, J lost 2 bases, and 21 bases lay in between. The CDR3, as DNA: TGTGCCAGCAGTGAAGTCGGGGGGACCAACTTGGGGGGCAATCAGCCCCAGCATTTT. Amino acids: CASSEVGGTNLGGNQPQHF.

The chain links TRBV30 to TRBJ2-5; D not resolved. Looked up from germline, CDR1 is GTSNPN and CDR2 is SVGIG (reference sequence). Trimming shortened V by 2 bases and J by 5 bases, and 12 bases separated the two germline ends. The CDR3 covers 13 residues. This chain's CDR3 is CAWSSALGETQYF. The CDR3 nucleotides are TGTGCCTGGAGTTCGGCGTTGGGGGAGACCCAGTACTTC.

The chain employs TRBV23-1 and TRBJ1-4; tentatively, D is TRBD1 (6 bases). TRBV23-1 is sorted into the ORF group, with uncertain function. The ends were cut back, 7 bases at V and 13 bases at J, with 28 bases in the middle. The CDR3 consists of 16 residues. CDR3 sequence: CASNPDRTDSQSTLFF. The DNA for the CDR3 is TGCGCCAGCAACCCCGATAGGACAGACTCGCAATCGACACTGTTTTTT.

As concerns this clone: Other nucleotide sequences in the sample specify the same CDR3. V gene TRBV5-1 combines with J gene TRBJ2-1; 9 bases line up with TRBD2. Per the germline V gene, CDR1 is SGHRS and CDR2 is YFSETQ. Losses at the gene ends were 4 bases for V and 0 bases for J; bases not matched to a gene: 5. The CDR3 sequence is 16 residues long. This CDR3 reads CASSPRSGSSYNEQFF. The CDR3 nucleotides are TGCGCCAGCAGCCCACGTAGCGGGAGCTCCTACAATGAGCAGTTCTTC.

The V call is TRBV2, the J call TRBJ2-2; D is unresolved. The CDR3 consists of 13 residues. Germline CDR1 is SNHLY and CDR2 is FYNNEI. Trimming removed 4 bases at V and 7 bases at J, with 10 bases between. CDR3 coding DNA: TGTGCCAGCAGTGTCTTAGAGTACGGGGAGCTGTTTTTT. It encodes CASSVLEYGELFF.

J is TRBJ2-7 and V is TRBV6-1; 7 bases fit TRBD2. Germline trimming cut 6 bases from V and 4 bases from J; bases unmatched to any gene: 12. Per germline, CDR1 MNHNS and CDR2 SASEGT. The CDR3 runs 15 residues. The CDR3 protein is CASRDLGDYTYEQYF. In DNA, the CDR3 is TGTGCCAGCAGAGACCTGGGGGACTACACATACGAGCAGTACTTC.

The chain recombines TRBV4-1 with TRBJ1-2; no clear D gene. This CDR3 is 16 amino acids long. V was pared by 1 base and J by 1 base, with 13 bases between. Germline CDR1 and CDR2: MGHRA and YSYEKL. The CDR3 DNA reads TGCGCCAGCAGCCAAGCCTTCGGCACTTTTAACTATGGCTACACCTTC. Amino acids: CASSQAFGTFNYGYTF.

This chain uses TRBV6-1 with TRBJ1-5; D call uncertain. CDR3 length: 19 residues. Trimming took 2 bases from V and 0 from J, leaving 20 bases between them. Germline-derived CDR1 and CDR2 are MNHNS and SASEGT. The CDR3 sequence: CASSERSMGELYSNQPQHF. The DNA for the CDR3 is TGTGCCAGCAGTGAAAGATCCATGGGCGAACTATATAGCAATCAGCCCCAGCATTTT.

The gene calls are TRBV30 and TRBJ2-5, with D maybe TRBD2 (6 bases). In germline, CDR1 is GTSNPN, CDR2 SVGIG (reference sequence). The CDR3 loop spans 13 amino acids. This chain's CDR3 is CACPGTLQETQYF. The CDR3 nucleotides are TGTGCATGTCCCGGGACTCTTCAAGAGACCCAGTACTTC.

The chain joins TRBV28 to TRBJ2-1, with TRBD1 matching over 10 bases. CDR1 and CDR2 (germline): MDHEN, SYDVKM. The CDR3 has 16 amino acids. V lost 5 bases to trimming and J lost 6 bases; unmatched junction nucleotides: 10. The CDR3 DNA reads TGTGCCAGCAGTCCATGGGACAGGGGTCCCCCCAATGAGCAGTTCTTC. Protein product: CASSPWDRGPPNEQFF.

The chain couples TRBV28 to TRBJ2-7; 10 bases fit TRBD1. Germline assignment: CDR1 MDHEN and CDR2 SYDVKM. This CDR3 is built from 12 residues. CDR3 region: CVSGTGVDEQYF. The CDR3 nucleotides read TGTGTTTCGGGGACAGGGGTCGACGAGCAGTACTTC. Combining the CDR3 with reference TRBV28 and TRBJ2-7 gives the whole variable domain DVKVTQSSRYLVKRTGEKVFLECVQDMDHENMFWYRQDPGLGLRLIYFSYDVKMKEKGDIPEGYSVSREKKERFSLILESASTNQTSMYLCVSGTGVDEQYFGPGTRLTVT.

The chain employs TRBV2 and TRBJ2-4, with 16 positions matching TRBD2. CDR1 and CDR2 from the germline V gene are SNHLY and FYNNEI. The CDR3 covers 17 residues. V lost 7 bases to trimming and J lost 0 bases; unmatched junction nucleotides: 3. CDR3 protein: CASKGLAGGLAKNIQYF. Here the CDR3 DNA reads TGTGCCAGCAAGGGACTAGCGGGAGGGTTAGCCAAAAACATTCAGTACTTC.

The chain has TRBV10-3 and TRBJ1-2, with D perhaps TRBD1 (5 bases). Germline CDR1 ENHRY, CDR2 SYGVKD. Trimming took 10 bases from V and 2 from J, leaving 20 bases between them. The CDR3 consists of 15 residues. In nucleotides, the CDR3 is TGTGCCACCCAGAGGGGCGACGAATACAACTATGGCTACACCTTC. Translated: CATQRGDEYNYGYTF.

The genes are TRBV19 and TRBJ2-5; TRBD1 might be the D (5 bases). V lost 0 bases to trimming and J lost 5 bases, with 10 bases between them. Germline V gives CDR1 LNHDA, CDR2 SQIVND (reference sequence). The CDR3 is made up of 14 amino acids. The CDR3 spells CASSIDPWGETQYF. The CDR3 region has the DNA TGTGCCAGTAGTATAGATCCCTGGGGCGAGACCCAGTACTTC.

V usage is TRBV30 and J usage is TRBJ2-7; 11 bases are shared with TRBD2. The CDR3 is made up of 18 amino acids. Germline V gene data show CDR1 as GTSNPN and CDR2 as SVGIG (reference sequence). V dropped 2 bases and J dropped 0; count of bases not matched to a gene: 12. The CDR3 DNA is TGTGCCTGGAGTTTTACTAGCGGGAGCCAAAGGACCTCCTACGAGCAGTACTTC. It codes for CAWSFTSGSQRTSYEQYF.

The CDR3 protein is CASSYSISGVGEKLFF. The CDR3 DNA is TGTGCCAGCAGTTACTCGATTTCAGGGGTTGGAGAAAAACTGTTTTTT. The chain is built from TRBV6-5 and TRBJ1-4; tentative D call: TRBD1 (6 bases). The CDR3 has 16 amino acids. V lost 0 bases to trimming and J lost 8 bases, with 16 bases between them. Germline V CDR1 and CDR2: MNHEY, SVGAGI.

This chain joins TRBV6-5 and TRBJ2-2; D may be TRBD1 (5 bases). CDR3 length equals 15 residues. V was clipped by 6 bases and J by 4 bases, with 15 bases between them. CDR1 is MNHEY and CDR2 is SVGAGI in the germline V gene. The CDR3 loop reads CASSDQGRGTGELFF. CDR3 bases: TGTGCCAGCAGCGACCAGGGTCGTGGCACCGGGGAGCTGTTTTTT.

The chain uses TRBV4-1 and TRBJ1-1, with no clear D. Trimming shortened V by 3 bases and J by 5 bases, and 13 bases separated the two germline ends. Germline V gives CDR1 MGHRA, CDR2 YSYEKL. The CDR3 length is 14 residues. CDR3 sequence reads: CASSHGEMRTEAFF. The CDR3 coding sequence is TGCGCCAGCAGCCACGGGGAGATGAGGACTGAAGCTTTCTTT.

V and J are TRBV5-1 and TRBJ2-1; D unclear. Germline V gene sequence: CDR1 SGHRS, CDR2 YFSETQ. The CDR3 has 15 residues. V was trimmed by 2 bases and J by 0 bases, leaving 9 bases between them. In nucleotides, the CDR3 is TGCGCCAGCAGCTTCACTCGGAGCTCCTACAATGAGCAGTTCTTC. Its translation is CASSFTRSSYNEQFF.

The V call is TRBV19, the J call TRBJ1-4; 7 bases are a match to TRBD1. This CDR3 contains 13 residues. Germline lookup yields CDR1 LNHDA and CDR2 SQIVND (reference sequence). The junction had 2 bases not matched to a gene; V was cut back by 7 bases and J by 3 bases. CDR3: CASNTGANEKLFF. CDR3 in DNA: TGTGCCAGTAATACAGGGGCTAATGAAAAACTGTTTTTT. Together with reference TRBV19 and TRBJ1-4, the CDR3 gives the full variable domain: DGGITQSPKYLFRKEGQNVTLSCEQNLNHDAMYWYRQDPGQGLRLIYYSQIVNDFQKGDIAEGYSVSREKKESFPLTVTSAQKNPTAFYLCASNTGANEKLFFGSGTQLSVL.